This TCR beta chain is drawn from a study of T cell responses to AZD1222 COVID-19 vaccine. Study-level points and caveats: Spike as a whole was targeted by vaccine-associated CD4 TCRs, dominant at 160-218 and 743-854.

With regard to this clone: Antigen specificity is unknown.

This table comes from immunoSEQ multiplex PCR, and its TCRdb copy is limited to in-frame clones, with some not included. The table lists about 120,000 clones, approximately 90% of them singletons. Germline-derived CDR1 and CDR2 are MNHEY and SVGEGT. The ends were cut back, 2 bases at V and 5 bases at J, with 16 bases in the middle. The CDR3 is made up of 16 amino acids. The TCR comes from an adult in good health. The source was peripheral blood, collected on day 0 of AZD1222 vaccination. The rearrangement links TRBV6-2 or TRBV6-3 to TRBJ2-1, with D possibly TRBD1 on 6 matching bases. CDR3 DNA: TGTGCCAGCAGTTACACCCAGGACAGATTTGACAATGAGCAGTTCTTC. It codes for CASSYTQDRFDNEQFF.